This T cell receptor beta chain comes out of a study of tumor-infiltrating lymphocytes in localized non-small cell lung cancer. Comment on this clone: Its antigen is unidentified.

The CDR3 length is 18 residues. The V gene lost 3 bases and the J gene lost 4 bases, with 20 bases spanning the gap. Germline loops: CDR1 SGHRS, CDR2 YFSETQ. Study results and limitations: Available tissue quantity limited TCR sequencing to a patient subset. Higher tumor T cell infiltration than in uninvolved lung was supported by TCRbeta sequencing.

Profiled with immunoSEQ multiplex PCR; TCRdb holds only in-frame clones, not every one. The sample has about 16,000 clones, 69% seen once; the top ten hold 6.5%. The V and J genes are TRBV5-1 and TRBJ2-6, with a possible D match to TRBD1 (6 bases). The clonotype comes from a human donor with non-small cell lung cancer. The sample consisted of lung tumor tissue. The CDR3 is CASSSGTHERSGANVLTF. CDR3 nucleotides: TGCGCCAGCAGCTCCGGGACACATGAGAGGTCGGGGGCCAACGTCCTGACTTTC.